These T cell receptor beta chains were read from a single sample in a study of cytotoxic CD8 clonotypes in ibrutinib-treated CLL. This table comes from immunoSEQ multiplex PCR, and its TCRdb copy is limited to in-frame clones, with some not included. This table holds some 30,000 clones, about 75% found once. This sample comprised PBMCs, obtained after 36 months of ibrutinib treatment. The source is a human donor with chronic lymphocytic leukemia. Each CDR3 is given with its conserved first and last residue. The D gene is left open where the match is weak.

- | TRBJ1-4 | TRBV21-1 | CASSHRGEKLFF
- | TRBJ1-2 | TRBV25-1 | CASSEYIGGQDYGYTF
- | TRBJ1-1 | TRBV10-2 | CASSESPGRGTEAFF
- | TRBJ2-7 | TRBV6-5 | CASSYGREYEQYF
TRBD1 | TRBJ1-1 | TRBV4-2 | CASSQGDRDTEAFF
- | TRBJ2-7 | TRBV7-6 | CASSLPPGEQYF
TRBD1 | TRBJ2-3 | TRBV5-6 | CASRRQGGLSDTQYF
TRBD1 | TRBJ2-7 | TRBV19 | CASSYGTGGYEQYF
- | TRBJ2-5 | TRBV27 | CASSSGYQETQYF
TRBD2 | TRBJ2-3 | TRBV7-2 | CASSLERGGFTDTQYF
TRBD2 | TRBJ2-1 | TRBV19 | CASSLGGAYNEQFF
TRBD1 | TRBJ1-2 | TRBV7-8 | CASSLAVGGHGYTF
- | TRBJ1-5 | TRBV30 | CAWSKDSNQPQHF
TRBD2 | TRBJ2-3 | TRBV18 | CASSHSTSGGADTQYF
- | TRBJ2-3 | TRBV5-1 | CASSLEGRAHPDTQYF
- | TRBJ2-7 | TRBV7-9 | CASSATPRYEQYF
- | TRBJ1-5 | TRBV15 | CATSSVVGHINQPQHF
TRBD1 | TRBJ1-1 | TRBV25-1 | CASSDLTDRENTEAFF
- | TRBJ2-6 | TRBV14 | CASSSLSSGANVLTF
TRBD1 | TRBJ1-2 | TRBV9 | CASSPGGGFYGYTF
- | TRBJ1-6 | TRBV6-5 | CASSYRDNDNSPLHF
TRBD1 | TRBJ2-7 | TRBV7-9 | CASSFLGQGTLDYEQYF
- | TRBJ2-1 | TRBV7-6 | CASSSSGFNEQFF
TRBD1 | TRBJ1-1 | TRBV4-2 | CASSQVQGAWAFF
- | TRBJ1-5 | TRBV2 | CASSEGAGSQPQHF
TRBD1 | TRBJ1-2 | TRBV2 | CASTIRQGAGYGYTF
- | TRBJ1-5 | TRBV6-6 | CASTSGVQPQHF
- | TRBJ1-2 | TRBV7-8 | CASSLVGRGGRDYGYTF
- | TRBJ1-4 | TRBV9 | CASSMTPSGTNEKLFF
TRBD1 | TRBJ1-1 | TRBV2 | CASHTDRATEAFF
- | TRBJ1-1 | TRBV29-1 | CSVRESTEAFF
- | TRBJ2-7 | TRBV4-1 | CASSQDTGHPYEQYF
- | TRBJ1-1 | TRBV10-3 | CAITTAKNTEAFF
- | TRBJ2-1 | TRBV5-1 | CASSLQGDEQFF
- | TRBJ2-3 | TRBV29-1 | CSVAGATQYF
- | TRBJ1-4 | TRBV27 | CASSLFQGEKLFF
- | TRBJ2-7 | TRBV6-1 | CASSAPTQSSYEQYF
- | TRBJ2-3 | TRBV13 | CASSSLGADTQYF
- | TRBJ1-5 | TRBV7-2 | CASSLRGGNQPQHF
- | TRBJ1-1 | TRBV5-1 | CASSLGWQSRHTEAFF
TRBD1 | TRBJ1-4 | TRBV6-1 | CASSESVGGTGTLFF
- | TRBJ2-7 | TRBV28 | CASSLWQGLSYEQYF
- | TRBJ1-6 | TRBV7-9 | CASSSPGAPYNSPLHF
- | TRBJ1-2 | TRBV11-1 | CASSTPGLPLGDTF
- | TRBJ2-7 | TRBV28 | CASSLGGTLVYEQYF
- | TRBJ2-3 | TRBV6-4 | CASSARTGLDTQYF
TRBD2 | TRBJ2-3 | TRBV10-2 | CASRGPPGGSGTDTQYF
TRBD1 | TRBJ2-7 | TRBV27 | CASSLAGTAYEQYF
TRBD1 | TRBJ1-6 | TRBV4-1 | CASSHPTGLRNSPLHF
- | TRBJ1-2 | TRBV4-2 | CASSPGTQTNYGYTF
- | TRBJ1-1 | TRBV27 | CASSPTAGVNTEAFF
- | TRBJ1-3 | TRBV7-9 | CASSESSGNTIYF
TRBD2 | TRBJ2-2 | TRBV4-3 | CASSQDPPGGSGELFF
- | TRBJ1-2 | TRBV29-1 | CSVGAGYYGYTF
- | TRBJ2-7 | TRBV4-1 | CASSLTGLSSYEQYF